Listed below are T cell receptor beta chains from one sample, sequenced in a study of early T cells in non-severe SARS-CoV-2 infection. TCRdb re-analysed the 5' RACE reads in MiXCR, keeping a single row per CDR3 protein. Here the sample spans tens of thousands of distinct CDR3 sequences, 14% to 15% being singletons. The sequencing here drew on whole blood, taken at baseline. These receptors were collected from an adult who was a healthcare worker with PCR-confirmed SARS-CoV-2 infection or an uninfected control (not recorded which). The CDR3 runs from the conserved cysteine through the conserved F or W. A D gene is named only where the DNA matches it firmly. Only some rows state a clone size, as once, few, many or a class for expanded clones.

D gene | J gene | V gene | clone size | CDR3 protein | CDR3 DNA
TRBD1 | TRBJ2-4 | TRBV28 | . | CASRTGGNIQYF | TGTGCCAGCAGGACAGGGGGAAACATTCAGTACTTC
. | TRBJ2-1 | TRBV25-1 | few | CASPGVMSYNEQFF | TGTGCCAGCCCGGGGGTGATGTCCTACAATGAGCAGTTCTTC
. | TRBJ1-1 | TRBV27 | few | CASSPLTRPNTEAFF | TGTGCCAGCAGTCCCCTGACACGCCCGAACACTGAAGCTTTCTTT
TRBD2 | TRBJ2-5 | TRBV6-2/TRBV6-3 | few | CASKLWVEGREAVKTQYF | TGTGCCAGCAAGTTATGGGTGGAAGGGCGGGAGGCCGTAAAGACCCAGTACTTC
TRBD2 | TRBJ2-2 | TRBV10-3 | few | CAISRPTSGNTGELFF | TGTGCCATCAGTCGCCCGACTAGCGGAAACACCGGGGAGCTGTTTTTT
. | TRBJ2-5 | TRBV7-6 | . | CASSLAWAAETQYF | TGTGCCAGCAGCTTAGCGTGGGCAGCGGAGACCCAGTACTTC
TRBD1 | TRBJ1-1 | TRBV11-2 | few | CASSLEPGGNTEAFF | TGTGCCAGCAGCTTAGAGCCAGGGGGGAACACTGAAGCTTTCTTT
. | TRBJ1-1 | TRBV3-1 | few | CASRVGNTEAFF | TGTGCCAGCAGGGTGGGGAACACTGAAGCTTTCTTT
. | TRBJ2-3 | TRBV19 | . | CASSTTGTHDTQYF | TGTGCCAGTAGTACTACAGGGACTCACGATACGCAGTATTTT
. | TRBJ2-4 | TRBV12-3/TRBV12-4 | many | CASTPPGSKNIQYF | TGTGCCAGCACCCCCCCGGGGTCCAAAAACATTCAGTACTTC
. | TRBJ2-5 | TRBV7-9 | few | CASSPGTGETQYF | TGTGCCAGCAGTCCCGGGACGGGGGAGACCCAGTACTTC
. | TRBJ2-1 | TRBV13 | few | CASSSDYSSYNEQFF | TGTGCCAGCAGTAGTGATTATAGCTCCTACAATGAGCAGTTCTTC
TRBD1 | TRBJ1-5 | TRBV28 | few | CASSGQGFQPQHF | TGTGCCAGCAGTGGACAGGGGTTTCAGCCCCAGCATTTT
. | TRBJ2-3 | TRBV18 | many | CASSPQGADTQYF | TGTGCCAGCTCACCACAGGGGGCAGATACGCAGTATTTT
. | TRBJ2-5 | TRBV7-9 | few | CASSLAVNGGETQYF | TGTGCCAGCAGCTTAGCGGTGAATGGGGGAGAGACCCAGTACTTC
. | TRBJ1-4 | TRBV6-6 | few | CASSYTFAGGKLFF | TGTGCCAGCAGTTACACTTTCGCTGGGGGAAAACTGTTTTTT
TRBD2 | TRBJ2-7 | TRBV5-4 | . | CASSSPPGGESYEQYF | TGTGCCAGCAGCTCCCCCCCCGGGGGGGAGAGCTACGAGCAGTACTTC
TRBD2 | TRBJ2-2 | TRBV5-1 | . | CASSWEGSGGELFF | TGCGCCAGCAGCTGGGAGGGCTCCGGCGGGGAGCTGTTTTTT
. | TRBJ2-5 | TRBV10-3 | . | CAISEGAGRETQYF | TGTGCCATCAGTGAGGGGGCAGGGAGGGAGACCCAGTACTTC
. | TRBJ2-3 | TRBV20-1 | many | CSATGGNTDTQYF | TGCAGTGCTACCGGCGGGAACACAGATACGCAGTATTTT
TRBD1 | TRBJ1-5 | TRBV19 | few | CASTGRGQVRQPQHF | TGTGCCAGTACTGGTAGGGGGCAGGTGAGGCAGCCCCAGCATTTT
TRBD1 | TRBJ2-7 | TRBV7-9 | . | CASSSGTGGIDEQYF | TGTGCCAGCAGCTCCGGGACAGGGGGCATCGACGAGCAGTACTTC
. | TRBJ2-2 | TRBV30 | many | CASRRGHTGELFF | TGTGCCTCAAGGCGGGGGCACACCGGGGAGCTGTTTTTT
TRBD1 | TRBJ2-3 | TRBV28 | many | CASSGGQGTDTQYF | TGTGCCAGCAGCGGCGGACAGGGCACAGATACGCAGTATTTT
TRBD1 | TRBJ1-1 | TRBV2 | . | CASNARGRMNTEAFF | TGTGCCAGCAATGCGAGGGGGCGCATGAACACTGAAGCTTTCTTT
. | TRBJ2-2 | TRBV7-9 | . | CASSYGDTGELFF | TGTGCCAGCAGCTACGGAGACACCGGGGAGCTGTTTTTT
. | TRBJ2-7 | TRBV20-1 | few | CSVLGYEQYF | TGCAGTGTCCTTGGCTACGAGCAGTACTTC
. | TRBJ1-4 | TRBV19 | few | CASIKPGLNEKLFF | TGTGCCAGTATCAAACCGGGCCTTAATGAAAAACTGTTTTTT
. | TRBJ1-1 | TRBV19 | . | CASIQGNAFF | TGTGCCAGCATACAGGGTAACGCTTTCTTT
TRBD1 | TRBJ1-5 | TRBV7-8 | . | CASSLVGGTGNQPQHF | TGTGCCAGCAGCTTAGTGGGGGGGACAGGAAATCAGCCCCAGCATTTT
. | TRBJ1-3 | TRBV5-1 | few | CASSNGSPGNTIYF | TGCGCCAGCAGCAACGGGAGTCCGGGAAACACCATATATTTT
. | TRBJ1-6 | TRBV21-1 | many | CARYSGGPPSSYNSPLHF | TGTGCCAGATATTCGGGGGGGCCCCCGAGCTCCTATAATTCACCCCTCCACTTT
. | TRBJ2-7 | TRBV10-3 | . | CATGRPGHSSYEQYF | TGTGCCACCGGAAGGCCGGGACACTCCTCCTACGAGCAGTACTTC
TRBD1 | TRBJ1-5 | TRBV20-1 | many | CSAGGQGKSQPQHF | TGCAGTGCTGGGGGACAGGGGAAGAGTCAGCCCCAGCATTTT
. | TRBJ1-6 | TRBV6-2/TRBV6-3 | . | CASSPGRYNSPLHF | TGTGCCAGCAGCCCAGGGCGCTATAATTCACCCCTCCACTTT
TRBD2 | TRBJ2-1 | TRBV11-2 | many | CASSSRSGISSYNEQFF | TGTGCCAGCAGCTCTAGGAGCGGGATTAGCTCCTACAATGAGCAGTTCTTC
. | TRBJ2-1 | TRBV6-1 | . | CASSAGSTRGNEQFF | TGTGCCAGCAGTGCAGGCAGTACGAGGGGGAATGAGCAGTTCTTC
. | TRBJ2-2 | TRBV6-1 | few | CASSEALSLSGELFF | TGTGCCAGCAGTGAAGCCCTTTCCCTTTCCGGGGAGCTGTTTTTT